Listed here are 17 T cell receptor beta chains from one sample, sequenced in a study of T cell responses to AZD1222 COVID-19 vaccine. Produced via immunoSEQ multiplex PCR; TCRdb's table is partial and in-frame only. The table includes 250,000 to 300,000 clones, around 92% detected once. Sequenced material: peripheral blood, taken 28 days after the second AZD1222 dose. These receptors originate from an adult who received the AZD1222 COVID-19 vaccine.

A single count supports this clone. The chain couples TRBV7-8 to TRBJ1-5; D is undetermined. Germline values: CDR1 SGHVS, CDR2 FQNEAQ. This CDR3 is built from 12 residues. Trimming took 5 bases from V and 5 from J, leaving 7 bases between them. The CDR3 sequence: CASSQSYQPQHF. In nucleotides, the CDR3 is TGTGCCAGCAGCCAGAGCTATCAGCCCCAGCATTTT.

V gene TRBV11-2 combines with J gene TRBJ2-6, with D unclear. The CDR3 is 17 amino acids. Germline lookup yields CDR1 SGHAT and CDR2 FQNNGV. Trimming left V 0 bases short and J 0 bases short, with 9 bases between. The CDR3 bases are TGTGCCAGCAGCTTAGACCCTCTAGGCTCTGGGGCCAACGTCCTGACTTTC. The encoded protein is CASSLDPLGSGANVLTF. Combining the CDR3 with reference TRBV11-2 and TRBJ2-6 gives the whole variable domain EAGVAQSPRYKIIEKRQSVAFWCNPISGHATLYWYQQILGQGPKLLIQFQNNGVVDDSQLPKDRFSAERLKGVDSTLKIQPAKLEDSAVYLCASSLDPLGSGANVLTFGAGSRLTVL.

The chain uses TRBV21-1 and TRBJ2-2. TRBV21-1 corresponds to a pseudogene. The CDR3 consists of 15 residues. CDR3 sequence (DNA): TGTGCCAGCATGGGGGATTTCGCGAACACCGGGGAGCTGTTTTTT. Its protein product is CASMGDFANTGELFF.

This sequence joins TRBV5-6 and TRBJ2-4; D unresolved. The germline V and J ends were trimmed by 3 bases and 1 base, with 5 bases remaining between them. Germline-derived CDR1 and CDR2 are SGHDT and YYEEEE. The CDR3 extends over 13 amino acids. The CDR3: CASSSRAKNIQYF. The DNA for the CDR3 is TGTGCCAGCAGCTCACGGGCCAAAAACATTCAGTACTTC. The full variable domain, completed using reference TRBV5-6 and TRBJ2-4, is DAGVTQSPTHLIKTRGQQVTLRCSPKSGHDTVSWYQQALGQGPQFIFQYYEEEERQRGNFPDRFSGHQFPNYSSELNVNALLLGDSALYLCASSSRAKNIQYFGAGTRLSVL.

This chain joins TRBV3-1 (or the pseudogene TRBV3-2) and TRBJ1-1; 10 nucleotides line up with TRBD1. Germline CDR1 LGHDT, CDR2 YNNKEL (reference sequence). The CDR3 has 15 amino acids. V gave up 4 bases and J gave up 6 bases; unmatched junction bases: 8. CDR3 nucleotides: TGTGCCAGCAGCCCTTGGACAGGGGGGAGCGCTGAAGCTTTCTTT. Protein: CASSPWTGGSAEAFF.

The rearrangement uses TRBV6-5 and TRBJ1-1, with a weak D call TRBD1 (6 bases). The CDR3 is 14 amino acids. CDR1 is MNHEY and CDR2 is SVGAGI in the germline V gene. With 3 bases removed from V and 4 bases from J, the gap between germline ends came to 12 bases. The CDR3 loop reads CASSYRDTTTEAFF. CDR3 nucleotide sequence: TGTGCCAGCAGTTATCGGGACACCACCACTGAAGCTTTCTTT.

Note on this clone: This sample also contains other DNA sequences that code for the same CDR3. The chain links TRBV19 to TRBJ1-5; 9 positions match TRBD1. This CDR3 region has 13 residues. Germline CDR1 LNHDA, CDR2 SQIVND (reference sequence). V gave up 6 bases and J gave up 4 bases; unmatched junction bases: 1. CDR3 DNA sequence: TGTGCCAGTAGCGGGACAGGGAATCAGCCCCAGCATTTT. Encoded protein: CASSGTGNQPQHF.

Here the CDR3 reads CASSQEGPDGTYLSGNTIYF. DNA for the CDR3: TGTGCCAGCAGCCAAGAGGGACCTGACGGGACATATCTCTCTGGAAACACCATATATTTT. V gene TRBV14 combines with J gene TRBJ1-3, with a possible D match to TRBD1 (6 bases). Germline V CDR1 and CDR2: SGHDN, FVKESK. V dropped 0 bases and J dropped 0 bases, with 21 bases sitting between them. The CDR3 contains 20 residues.

The chain combines TRBV2 with TRBJ1-2; D not resolved. Trimming pared 1 base from V and 6 bases from J, leaving 21 bases between. From germline, CDR1 is SNHLY and CDR2 FYNNEI. The CDR3 has 17 residues. Here the CDR3 DNA reads TGTGCCAGCAGTGAAGATCGGTTCAGGACCCTCGGGCATGGCTACACCTTC. It yields the protein CASSEDRFRTLGHGYTF. Full variable domain (outside the CDR3, taken from reference TRBV2 and TRBJ1-2): EPEVTQTPSHQVTQMGQEVILRCVPISNHLYFYWYRQILGQKVEFLVSFYNNEISEKSEIFDDQFSVERPDGSNFTLKIRSTKLEDSAMYFCASSEDRFRTLGHGYTFGSGTRLTVV.

In nucleotides, the CDR3 is TGTGCCAGCTCACCAACAGGGGACATCTCTGGAAACACCATATATTTT. This sequence encodes CASSPTGDISGNTIYF. The chain is built from TRBV18 and TRBJ1-3; 7 nucleotides agree with TRBD1. CDR3 length: 16 residues. Trimming cost V 2 bases and J 0 bases; bases outside gene matches: 4. The germline V gene encodes CDR1 KGHSH and CDR2 LQKENI. Supplemented by reference TRBV18 and TRBJ1-3, the full variable domain reads NAGVMQNPRHLVRRRGQEARLRCSPMKGHSHVYWYRQLPEEGLKFMVYLQKENIIDESGMPKERFSAEFPKEGPSILRIQQVVRGDSAAYFCASSPTGDISGNTIYFGEGSWLTVV.

This chain uses TRBV7-9 with TRBJ2-3, with TRBD2 matching over 8 bases. V was clipped by 2 bases and J by 2 bases; unmatched bases: 6. The CDR3 contains 16 residues. The germline gives CDR1 SEHNR, CDR2 FQNEAQ (reference sequence). CDR3: CASSLSGRTPTDTQYF. The CDR3 coding sequence is TGTGCCAGCAGCTTAAGCGGGAGAACCCCCACAGATACGCAGTATTTT.

A few counts support this clone. The rearrangement links TRBV1 to TRBJ2-1; TRBD2, the D gene given by the table, was not confirmed from the DNA. TRBV1 is a pseudogene. CDR3 length equals 16 residues. The CDR3 region has the DNA TGCACCAGCAGCCAAGACGGGAGACTAGCGATCCATGAGCAGTTCTTC. Amino acid sequence: CTSSQDGRLAIHEQFF.

The V gene is TRBV2, the J gene TRBJ1-2; D unclear. Germline assignment: CDR1 SNHLY and CDR2 FYNNEI. This CDR3 region has 13 residues. Between the trimmed V and J ends, which lost 4 bases and 8 bases, there was a span of 14 bases. The CDR3: CASSAQRARGYTF. In DNA, the CDR3 is TGTGCCAGCAGTGCGCAGAGAGCTCGAGGCTACACCTTC.

This chain joins TRBV27 and TRBJ1-5, with a tentative D call TRBD1 (6 bases). Germline CDR1 reads MNHEY; CDR2 reads SMNVEV (reference sequence). The V end lost 6 bases, the J end lost 6 bases, and 18 bases lay between the germline ends. CDR3 length: 15 residues. The CDR3 sequence is CASSTYRDRGQPQHF. In DNA form, the CDR3 reads TGTGCCAGCAGCACCTACAGGGATCGGGGTCAGCCCCAGCATTTT.

The J gene is TRBJ1-1, the V gene TRBV7-8; D remains unclear. CDR1 and CDR2 from the germline V gene are SGHVS and FQNEAQ. The CDR3 length is 14 residues. V gave up 4 bases and J gave up 5 bases, with 14 bases separating them. The DNA of the CDR3 is TGTGCCAGCAGCTCGCCGGGCCGATCTACTGAAGCTTTCTTT. Its translation is CASSSPGRSTEAFF.

The V call is TRBV4-2, the J call TRBJ2-7, with TRBD2 matching over 10 bases. V lost 0 bases, J lost 7 bases, and 6 bases stayed unmatched. This CDR3 has 15 amino acids. Germline CDR1 reads LGHNA; CDR2 reads YNFKEQ. In DNA form, the CDR3 reads TGTGCCAGCAGCCAAGATACCAGCGGGAGGGCTGAGCAGTACTTC. Residues: CASSQDTSGRAEQYF.

V gene TRBV2 combines with J gene TRBJ2-7, with D possibly TRBD2 on 6 matching bases. Germline-derived CDR1 and CDR2 are SNHLY and FYNNEI. Trimming cost V 5 bases and J 2 bases, with 7 bases left between them. This CDR3 is 12 amino acids long. CDR3: CASSWGAYEQYF. CDR3 nucleotide sequence: TGTGCCAGCAGTTGGGGGGCCTACGAGCAGTACTTC.